One and the same sample provided the 10 T cell receptor beta chains below, sequenced in a study of cytomegalovirus exposure and HLA in healthy donors. Repertoires were generated with immunoSEQ multiplex PCR, while TCRdb's copy carries only in-frame clones and drops some. The data contain 100,000 to 120,000 clones, 85% to 90% of them singletons. Sequences were obtained from PBMCs. These receptors were taken from a woman aged 18-29 years in good health and CMV-seropositive.

The chain couples TRBV6-5 to TRBJ2-7; D possibly corresponds to TRBD1 (6 bases). Trimming left V 5 bases short and J 5 bases short, with 13 bases between. Germline V lookup: CDR1 MNHEY, CDR2 SVGAGI. This CDR3 contains 13 residues. The CDR3 DNA sequence: TGTGCCAGCAGTCCCTCAACAGGGAACGAGCAGTACTTC. Protein: CASSPSTGNEQYF.

The rearrangement uses TRBV7-2 and TRBJ2-2, with D possibly TRBD1 on 6 matching bases. Trimming pared 5 bases from V and 1 base from J, leaving 14 bases between. The CDR3 spans 16 residues. From germline, CDR1 is SGHTA and CDR2 FQGNSA. The CDR3: CASSQPPTGNTGELFF. DNA for the CDR3: TGTGCCAGCAGCCAACCCCCGACAGGGAACACCGGGGAGCTGTTTTTT.

J is TRBJ2-7 and V is TRBV6-5; 12 bases agree with TRBD2. V lost 2 bases, J lost 4 bases, and 0 bases stayed unmatched. Germline V gene data show CDR1 as MNHEY and CDR2 as SVGAGI. The CDR3 runs 14 residues. CDR3 bases: TGTGCCAGCAGTTACGGGACTAGCGGGTACGAGCAGTACTTC. Translation gives CASSYGTSGYEQYF.

This rearrangement joins TRBV6-5 to TRBJ1-6; TRBD1 aligns across 7 bases. The CDR3 runs to 14 residues. Germline CDR1 reads MNHEY; CDR2 reads SVGAGI. Trimming at V came to 4 bases and at J to 7 bases, leaving 4 bases not matched to a gene. Here the CDR3 reads CASSSGQRNSPLHF. CDR3 coding DNA: TGTGCCAGCAGTTCGGGACAGCGAAATTCACCCCTCCACTTT.

The CDR3 DNA follows: TGCGCCAGCAGCTTGGTAGGGGATCGTGAGCAGTACTTC. Translated, it gives CASSLVGDREQYF. The rearrangement links TRBV5-1 to TRBJ2-7; a weak D match, TRBD1 (5 bases). This CDR3 is 13 amino acids long. Germline CDR1 is SGHRS and CDR2 is YFSETQ. V gave up 0 bases and J gave up 7 bases, with 11 bases separating them.

For this clone: The junction does not match germline at one end; this may be a read error. The V and J genes are TRBV7-7 and TRBJ2-2, with D perhaps TRBD2 (5 bases). Germline-derived CDR1 and CDR2 are SSHAT and FNYEAQ (reference sequence). The CDR3 is 16 amino acids. CDR3 coding DNA: TGTGCTAGCAGCTTAGCGTCTAGTGGTTGGGCCGGGGAGCTGTTTTTT. This encodes CASSLASSGWAGELFF.

The chain employs TRBV28 and TRBJ1-1; D is uncertain. The CDR3 extends over 12 amino acids. The V end lost 8 bases, the J end lost 7 bases, and 14 bases lay between the germline ends. The germline V gene has CDR1 MDHEN and CDR2 SYDVKM. The CDR3 sequence: CASRPGGREAFF. The CDR3 DNA sequence: TGTGCCAGCCGACCTGGAGGTCGTGAAGCTTTCTTT.

In its sample, this clone was seen once. The rearrangement links TRBV6-1 to TRBJ2-7; the match to TRBD2 covers 9 bases. After removal of 1 base from V and 9 bases from J, the junction contained 7 bases not matched to a gene. Germline V gene lookup returns CDR1 MNHNS and CDR2 SASEGT. The CDR3 has 14 residues. The CDR3 DNA follows: TGTGCCAGCAGTGAAGTCCAAGCGGGAGGAAGGCAGTACTTC. Its protein product is CASSEVQAGGRQYF.

V gene TRBV6-1 combines with J gene TRBJ2-3; 9 bases fit TRBD1. V dropped 1 base and J dropped 5; count of bases not matched to a gene: 4. CDR3 length: 15 residues. Per germline, CDR1 MNHNS and CDR2 SASEGT. The CDR3 is CASSEDRGPRDTQYF. As DNA, the CDR3 is TGTGCCAGCAGTGAAGACAGGGGGCCAAGAGATACGCAGTATTTT.

The chain joins TRBV6-5 to TRBJ1-1; D gene unclear. This CDR3 comprises 15 residues. V lost 0 bases to trimming and J lost 5 bases, with 13 bases between them. The germline V gene has CDR1 MNHEY and CDR2 SVGAGI. CDR3 in amino acids: CASSYSAGIGTEAFF. For the CDR3, the DNA is TGTGCCAGCAGTTACTCGGCAGGTATTGGGACTGAAGCTTTCTTT.